These 8 T cell receptor beta chains were sequenced from one sample in a study of T-cell reconstitution after alpha-beta-depleted transplantation in children. TCRbeta library preparation incorporated unique molecular identifiers. MiXCR, applied by TCRdb to the PCR reads, yields one record per CDR3 protein. The sample records around 800,000 distinct CDR3 sequences, 15% to 20% being singletons. The input for sequencing was PBMCs, mostly from graft donor cells, taken 360 days after TCRalphabeta/CD19-depleted stem cell transplant. These receptors were obtained from a male patient aged 10 to 17 who had a stem cell transplant for acute lymphoblastic leukemia, so the T cells may come from the graft donor.

This rearrangement joins TRBV4-1 to TRBJ2-1; 8 bases are a match to TRBD2. The CDR3 is 13 amino acids. Looked up from germline, CDR1 is MGHRA and CDR2 is YSYEKL. The V segment lost 5 bases and the J segment 14 bases; nucleotides outside the gene matches: 11. CDR3 loop: CASSYSGVDLEFF. CDR3 DNA: TGCGCCAGCAGCTATAGCGGGGTAGATTTGGAGTTCTTC.

There are a few counts of this clonotype. The V gene is TRBV19, the J gene TRBJ2-6; either TRBD1 or TRBD2 may fit D (5 bases each). V was pared by 3 bases and J by 2 bases, with 8 bases between. Looked up from germline, CDR1 is LNHDA and CDR2 is SQIVND (reference sequence). This CDR3 is 15 amino acids long. Written as DNA, the CDR3 is TGTGCCAGTAGTATGGGGACGGCTGGGGCCAACGTCCTGACTTTC. It translates to CASSMGTAGANVLTF.

This clonotype was seen a few times. The rearrangement uses TRBV20-1 and TRBJ2-5; 8 nucleotides align to TRBD1. Trimming took 1 base from V and 4 from J; bases not matched to a gene: 8. CDR1 is DFQATT, CDR2 SNEGSKA, per germline (reference sequence). The CDR3 covers 15 residues. DNA of the CDR3: TGCAGTGCTAGAGGGGGACAGGCGAGGGGAGAGACCCAGTACTTC. As protein: CSARGGQARGETQYF.

Only a few counts were recorded for this clonotype. The chain links TRBV11-2 to TRBJ2-1, with TRBD1 as a possible D gene (5 bases). This CDR3 has 16 residues. In germline, CDR1 is SGHAT, CDR2 FQNNGV. The V end lost 1 base, the J end lost 7 bases, and 17 bases lay between the germline ends. CDR3 in amino acids: CASSLVRGPKGNEQFF. The CDR3 DNA follows: TGTGCCAGCAGCTTAGTTCGAGGACCGAAGGGGAATGAGCAGTTCTTC.

The rearrangement uses TRBV11-2 and TRBJ2-7; no definite D call. The length of the CDR3 is 14 residues. The V gene lost 3 bases and the J gene lost 3 bases, with 12 bases spanning the gap. Germline CDR1 reads SGHAT; CDR2 reads FQNNGV. The CDR3 DNA reads as TGTGCCAGCAGCTTGATTAGCTGGAACTACGAGCAGTACTTC. It yields the protein CASSLISWNYEQYF.

This clonotype was found many times. The chain links TRBV20-1 to TRBJ2-5, with 13 bases fitting TRBD2. Looked up from germline, CDR1 is DFQATT and CDR2 is SNEGSKA (reference sequence). This CDR3 region has 20 residues. V lost 1 base to trimming and J lost 4 bases; unmatched junction nucleotides: 18. Here the CDR3 reads CSARGSTVPGTSGIIETQYF. CDR3 bases: TGCAGTGCTAGAGGCAGTACCGTCCCCGGGACTAGCGGGATTATAGAGACCCAGTACTTC.

The V call is TRBV6-5, the J call TRBJ2-1, with unresolved D. This CDR3 contains 14 residues. The V gene's germline CDR1 is MNHEY and CDR2 SVGAGI. Trimming stripped 3 bases from V and 9 bases from J, with 15 bases between. The CDR3 here is CASSYQLRSGEQFF. The CDR3 DNA reads as TGTGCCAGCAGTTATCAGTTACGGAGTGGTGAGCAGTTCTTC.

V gene TRBV12-3 or TRBV12-4 combines with J gene TRBJ2-7; 7 bases line up with TRBD1. Trimming took 4 bases from V and 4 from J; bases not matched to a gene: 4. This CDR3 region has 13 residues. The CDR3: CASSSHRGYEQYF. The CDR3 DNA reads TGTGCCAGCAGTTCTCACAGGGGTTACGAGCAGTACTTC.